This T cell receptor beta chain was sequenced for a study of T cells in localized non-small cell lung cancer. Assay: immunoSEQ multiplex PCR; the TCRdb copy retains only in-frame clones and omits some. This sample carries under 1,500 clones, about 38% of them seen once, and the ten largest clones take 12%. By sample share, this clone is medium-sized. Its antigen remains unidentified. The same CDR3 is also encoded by other DNA sequences in this sample. The CDR3 totals 14 residues. The ends were cut back, 7 bases at V and 3 bases at J, with 13 bases in the middle. Germline V lookup: CDR1 MNHGY, CDR2 SAAAGT. Notes on the study in general: The appearance of a median approximately 57 of the top 100 tumor clones was seen in adjacent lung.

Sequenced material: lung tumor tissue, taken before any cancer treatment. The origin of this receptor is a male donor aged 60 or older with stage II squamous cell lung carcinoma. The chain combines TRBV6-8 with TRBJ1-5, with TRBD1 as a possible D gene (6 bases). CDR3 sequence reads: CASNPTGSNQPQHF. In DNA form, the CDR3 reads TGTGCCAGCAACCCGACAGGATCCAATCAGCCCCAGCATTTT.